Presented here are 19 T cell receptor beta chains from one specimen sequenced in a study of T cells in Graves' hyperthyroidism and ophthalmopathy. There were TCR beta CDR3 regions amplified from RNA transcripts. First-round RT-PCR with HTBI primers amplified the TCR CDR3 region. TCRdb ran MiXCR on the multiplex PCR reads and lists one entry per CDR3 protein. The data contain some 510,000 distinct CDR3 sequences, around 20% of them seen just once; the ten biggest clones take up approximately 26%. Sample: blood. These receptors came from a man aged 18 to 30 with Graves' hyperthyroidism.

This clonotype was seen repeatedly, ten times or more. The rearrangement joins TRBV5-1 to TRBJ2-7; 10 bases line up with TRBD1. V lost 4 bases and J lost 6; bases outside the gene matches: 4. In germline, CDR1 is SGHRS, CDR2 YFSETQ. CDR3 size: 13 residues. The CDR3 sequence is CASSIGQGVEQYF. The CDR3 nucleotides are TGCGCCAGCAGCATAGGACAGGGGGTCGAGCAGTACTTC.

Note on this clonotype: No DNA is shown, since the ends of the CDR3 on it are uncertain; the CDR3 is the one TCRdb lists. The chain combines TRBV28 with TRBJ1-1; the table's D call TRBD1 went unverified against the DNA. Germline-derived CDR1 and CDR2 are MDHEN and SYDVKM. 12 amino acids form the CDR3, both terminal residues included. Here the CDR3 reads CASRGTTLKLSF.

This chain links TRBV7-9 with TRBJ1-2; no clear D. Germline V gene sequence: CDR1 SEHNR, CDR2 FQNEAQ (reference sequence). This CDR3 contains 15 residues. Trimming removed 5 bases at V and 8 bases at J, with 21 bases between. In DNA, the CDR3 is TGTGCCAGCAGCCTAGACACCGGGCCCGAATACGGCTACACCTTC. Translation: CASSLDTGPEYGYTF. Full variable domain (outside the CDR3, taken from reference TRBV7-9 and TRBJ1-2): DTGVSQNPRHKITKRGQNVTFRCDPISEHNRLYWYRQTLGQGPEFLTYFQNEAQLEKSRLLSDRFSAERPKGSFSTLEIQRTEQGDSAMYLCASSLDTGPEYGYTFGSGTRLTVV.

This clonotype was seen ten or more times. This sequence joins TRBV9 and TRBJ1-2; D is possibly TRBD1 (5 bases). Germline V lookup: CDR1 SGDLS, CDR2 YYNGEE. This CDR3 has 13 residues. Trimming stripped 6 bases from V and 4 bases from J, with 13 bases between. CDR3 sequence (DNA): TGTGCCAGCACAAAGACAGAACTCTATGGCTACACCTTC. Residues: CASTKTELYGYTF.

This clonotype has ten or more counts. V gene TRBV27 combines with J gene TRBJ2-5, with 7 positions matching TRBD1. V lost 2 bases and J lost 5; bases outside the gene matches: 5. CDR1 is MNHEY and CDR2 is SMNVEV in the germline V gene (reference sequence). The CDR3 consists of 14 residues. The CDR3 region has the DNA TGTGCCAGCAGTTTACTAGGGGGCTTGGAGACCCAGTACTTC. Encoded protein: CASSLLGGLETQYF.

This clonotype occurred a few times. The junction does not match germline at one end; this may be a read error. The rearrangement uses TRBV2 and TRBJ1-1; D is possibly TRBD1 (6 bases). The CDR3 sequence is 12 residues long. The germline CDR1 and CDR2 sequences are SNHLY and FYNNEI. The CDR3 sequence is CARAGQNTEACF. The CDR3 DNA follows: TGTGCCAGGGCAGGACAGAACACTGAAGCTTGCTTT.

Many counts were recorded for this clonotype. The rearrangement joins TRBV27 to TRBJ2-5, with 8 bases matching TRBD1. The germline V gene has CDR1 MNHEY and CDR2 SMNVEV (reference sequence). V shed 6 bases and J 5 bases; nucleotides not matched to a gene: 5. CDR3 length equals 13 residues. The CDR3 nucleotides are TGTGCCAGCAGATCAGGGGGCGCGGAGACCCAGTACTTC. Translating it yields CASRSGGAETQYF.

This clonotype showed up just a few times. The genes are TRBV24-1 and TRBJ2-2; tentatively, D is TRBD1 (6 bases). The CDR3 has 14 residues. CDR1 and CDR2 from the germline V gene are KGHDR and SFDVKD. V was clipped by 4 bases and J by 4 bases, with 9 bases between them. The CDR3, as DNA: TGTGCCACCAGTGAACAGGGTTCCACCGGGGAGCTGTTTTTT. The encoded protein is CATSEQGSTGELFF.

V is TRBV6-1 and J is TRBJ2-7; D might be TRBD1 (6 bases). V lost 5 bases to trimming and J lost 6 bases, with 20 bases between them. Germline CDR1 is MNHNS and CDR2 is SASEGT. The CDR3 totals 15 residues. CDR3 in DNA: TGTGCCAGCAGTCCGTCCAGGGGACCCCATTCCGAGCAGTACTTC. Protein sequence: CASSPSRGPHSEQYF.

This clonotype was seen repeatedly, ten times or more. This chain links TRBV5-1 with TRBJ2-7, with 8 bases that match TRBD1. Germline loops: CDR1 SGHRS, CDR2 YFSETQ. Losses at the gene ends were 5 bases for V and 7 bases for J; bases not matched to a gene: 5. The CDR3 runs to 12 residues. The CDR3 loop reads CASSFTGGEQYF. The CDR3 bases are TGCGCCAGCAGTTTTACAGGGGGGGAGCAGTACTTC.

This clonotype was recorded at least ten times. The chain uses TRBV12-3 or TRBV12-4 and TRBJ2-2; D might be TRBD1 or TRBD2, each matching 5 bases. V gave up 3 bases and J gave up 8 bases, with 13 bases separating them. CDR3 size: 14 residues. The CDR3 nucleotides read TGTGCCAGCAGTTTTGGGGACCCCTGGGGGGAGCTGTTTTTT. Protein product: CASSFGDPWGELFF.

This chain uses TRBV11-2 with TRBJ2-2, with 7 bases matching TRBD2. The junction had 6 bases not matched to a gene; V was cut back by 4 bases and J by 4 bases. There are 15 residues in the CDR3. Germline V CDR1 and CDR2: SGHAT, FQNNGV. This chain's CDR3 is CASSSAGEVTGELFF. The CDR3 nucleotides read TGTGCCAGCAGCTCGGCGGGGGAGGTCACCGGGGAGCTGTTTTTT.

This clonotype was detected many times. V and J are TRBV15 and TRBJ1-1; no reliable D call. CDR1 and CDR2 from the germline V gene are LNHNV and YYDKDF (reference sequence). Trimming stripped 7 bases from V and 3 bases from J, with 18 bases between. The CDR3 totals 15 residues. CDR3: CATKQLTSRYTEAFF. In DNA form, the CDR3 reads TGTGCCACCAAGCAACTGACAAGCCGTTACACTGAAGCTTTCTTT.

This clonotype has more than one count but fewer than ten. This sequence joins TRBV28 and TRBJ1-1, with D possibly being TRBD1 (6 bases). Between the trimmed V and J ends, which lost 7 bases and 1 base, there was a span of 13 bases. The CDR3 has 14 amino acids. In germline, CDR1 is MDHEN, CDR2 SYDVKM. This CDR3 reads CASTPGGRNTEAFF. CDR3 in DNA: TGTGCCAGCACTCCCGGGGGGCGGAACACTGAAGCTTTCTTT.

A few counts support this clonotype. CDR3 sequence (DNA): TGTGCCAGCAGTTTATTCGGCATCGGGAACACTGAAGCTTTCTTT. Protein: CASSLFGIGNTEAFF. The chain combines TRBV27 with TRBJ1-1; D gene uncertain. The germline V and J ends were trimmed by 1 base and 1 base, with 10 bases remaining between them. CDR1 and CDR2 (germline): MNHEY, SMNVEV (reference sequence). The CDR3 length is 15 residues.

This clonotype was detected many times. This CDR3 is CASRMSGGHEQYF. CDR3 sequence (DNA): TGTGCCAGCAGGATGTCAGGTGGCCACGAGCAGTACTTC. J is TRBJ2-7 and V is TRBV27; D is unresolved. Deletions cut 6 bases from V and 5 bases from J, with 14 bases between. Germline lookup yields CDR1 MNHEY and CDR2 SMNVEV (reference sequence). The CDR3 contains 13 residues.

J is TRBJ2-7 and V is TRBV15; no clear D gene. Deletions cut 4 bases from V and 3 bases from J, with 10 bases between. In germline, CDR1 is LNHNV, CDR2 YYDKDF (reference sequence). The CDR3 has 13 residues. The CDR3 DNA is TGTGCCACCAGCATAGACGGGCTCTACGAGCAGTACTTC. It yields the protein CATSIDGLYEQYF.

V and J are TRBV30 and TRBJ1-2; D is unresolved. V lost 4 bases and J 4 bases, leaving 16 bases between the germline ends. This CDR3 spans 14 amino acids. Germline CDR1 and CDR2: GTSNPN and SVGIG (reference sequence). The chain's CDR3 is CAWTVISRGYGYTF. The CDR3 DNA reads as TGTGCCTGGACTGTGATTTCGCGGGGCTATGGCTACACCTTC. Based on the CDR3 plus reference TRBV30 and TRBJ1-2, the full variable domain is SQTIHQWPATLVQPVGSPLSLECTVEGTSNPNLYWYRQAAGRGLQLLFYSVGIGQISSEVPQNLSASRPQDRQFILSSKKLLLSDSGFYLCAWTVISRGYGYTFGSGTRLTVV.

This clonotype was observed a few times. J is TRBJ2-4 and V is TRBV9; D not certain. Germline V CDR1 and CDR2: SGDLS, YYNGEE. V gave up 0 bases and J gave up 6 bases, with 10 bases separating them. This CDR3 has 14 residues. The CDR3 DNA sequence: TGTGCCAGCAGCGTAGGGTTTCAGTCAAACATTCAGTACTTC. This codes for CASSVGFQSNIQYF.